Here is one T cell receptor beta chain with its context. The source of the sample is a study of T cells in localized non-small cell lung cancer. Only in-frame clones appear in the TCRdb table, and some are missing; sequencing was by immunoSEQ multiplex PCR. This table has tens of thousands of clones, approximately 80% appearing once. The V end was cut by 4 bases, the J end by 3 bases, with 16 bases between. The CDR3 loop spans 16 amino acids. Looked up from germline, CDR1 is LGHNA and CDR2 is YNFKEQ. Specimen: peripheral blood, collected before any cancer treatment. The receptor comes from a female donor at least 60 years old with stage I lung adenocarcinoma. The J gene is TRBJ2-1, the V gene TRBV4-2; tentative D call: TRBD2 (5 bases). CDR3 nucleotides: TGTGCCAGCAGCCCAGACCCGGGGTTTCTCTACAATGAGCAGTTCTTC. Residues: CASSPDPGFLYNEQFF.